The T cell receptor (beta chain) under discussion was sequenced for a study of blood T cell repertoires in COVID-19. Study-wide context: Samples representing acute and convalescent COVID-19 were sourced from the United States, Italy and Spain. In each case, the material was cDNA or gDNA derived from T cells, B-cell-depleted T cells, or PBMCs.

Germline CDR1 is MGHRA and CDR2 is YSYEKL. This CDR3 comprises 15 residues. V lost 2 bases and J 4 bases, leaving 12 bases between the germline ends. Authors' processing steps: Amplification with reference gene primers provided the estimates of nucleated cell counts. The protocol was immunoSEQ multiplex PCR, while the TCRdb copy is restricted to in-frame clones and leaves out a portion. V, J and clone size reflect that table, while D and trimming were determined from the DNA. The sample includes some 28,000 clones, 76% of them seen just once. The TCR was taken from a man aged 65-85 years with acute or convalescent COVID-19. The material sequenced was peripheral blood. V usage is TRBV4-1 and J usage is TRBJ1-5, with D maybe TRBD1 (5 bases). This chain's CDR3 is CASSQHQGGNQPQHF. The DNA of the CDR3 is TGCGCCAGCAGCCAACACCAGGGTGGTAATCAGCCCCAGCATTTT.